This T cell receptor beta chain appears in the sequencing data of a study of blood T cell repertoires in COVID-19. Study-level information: Sites across the United States, Italy and Spain contributed samples from acute and convalescent COVID-19. From T cells, B-cell-depleted T cells, or PBMCs came the material, which was cDNA or gDNA.

The CDR3 extends over 17 amino acids. Germline V gene data show CDR1 as SEHNR and CDR2 as FQNEAQ (reference sequence). V was cut by 2 bases and J by 0 bases, with 14 bases left in between. Original analysis: From reference gene primer amplification, estimates of nucleated cell counts were derived. TCRdb's copy holds only in-frame clones and misses some; the assay was immunoSEQ multiplex PCR. The V and J calls and clone size come from that table; D and trimming were worked out from the DNA. The sample carries about 50,000 clones, approximately 90% recorded once. This clone has just one count. This clonotype originated in a man aged 45-65 years with active COVID-19. The sample comprised peripheral blood. The chain links TRBV7-9 to TRBJ2-4; D call uncertain. The CDR3 bases are TGTGCCAGCAGCTTAAGCTTCACAGTGGGAGCCAAAAACATTCAGTACTTC. Its translation: CASSLSFTVGAKNIQYF. The variable domain in full, with the rest retrieved from reference TRBV7-9 and TRBJ2-4, is DTGVSQNPRHKITKRGQNVTFRCDPISEHNRLYWYRQTLGQGPEFLTYFQNEAQLEKSRLLSDRFSAERPKGSFSTLEIQRTEQGDSAMYLCASSLSFTVGAKNIQYFGAGTRLSVL.